One and the same sample provided the 21 T cell receptor beta chains below, sequenced in a study of shared clonotypes between healthy human individuals. Method: immunoSEQ multiplex PCR; TCRdb's copy keeps in-frame clones and lacks some. The table records about 490,000 clones, almost 80% of them present only once. Sequencing input: PBMCs. These receptors were taken from a woman between 40 and 50 years old in good health. Some clones in this sample may be carry-over from other donors' samples.

V usage is TRBV7-9 and J usage is TRBJ2-7; 9 bases agree with TRBD2. The CDR3 is made up of 15 amino acids. CDR1 and CDR2 from the germline V gene are SEHNR and FQNEAQ (reference sequence). V dropped 5 bases and J dropped 3; count of bases not matched to a gene: 8. The CDR3 coding sequence is TGTGCCAGCAGCCCGCCGGCTAGCGGGAACTACGAGCAGTACTTC. Its translation: CASSPPASGNYEQYF.

V and J are TRBV18 and TRBJ2-3, with D perhaps matching TRBD2 (5 bases). Between the trimmed V and J ends, which lost 3 bases and 0 bases, there was a span of 10 bases. This CDR3 region has 15 residues. The germline gives CDR1 KGHSH, CDR2 LQKENI. CDR3 coding DNA: TGTGCCAGCTCACCTGGACGGGGAAGCACAGATACGCAGTATTTT. Amino acids: CASSPGRGSTDTQYF.

V usage is TRBV15 and J usage is TRBJ2-3; 12 bases fit TRBD2. The CDR3 sequence is 17 residues long. CDR1 LNHNV and CDR2 YYDKDF come from the germline V gene (reference sequence). Trimming removed 5 bases from V and 2 bases from J; junction bases left unmatched: 8. The chain's CDR3 is CATSLIPSGRVTDTQYF. Written as DNA, the CDR3 is TGTGCCACCAGCCTAATTCCTAGCGGGAGGGTCACAGATACGCAGTATTTT.

The rearrangement links TRBV11-2 to TRBJ2-5; D gene ambiguous. Germline V lookup: CDR1 SGHAT, CDR2 FQNNGV. Trimming removed 1 base at V and 7 bases at J, with 10 bases between. The CDR3 is 13 amino acids. The DNA of the CDR3 is TGTGCCAGCAGCTTAGGGGCCCCAGGGACCCAGTACTTC. The encoded protein is CASSLGAPGTQYF.

V usage is TRBV7-8 and J usage is TRBJ1-5; D is ambiguous. V lost 5 bases and J 3 bases, leaving 11 bases between the germline ends. The CDR3 contains 14 residues. In germline, CDR1 is SGHVS, CDR2 FQNEAQ. Here the CDR3 reads CASSPRRTNQPQHF. CDR3 nucleotide sequence: TGTGCCAGCAGCCCCCGACGGACCAATCAGCCCCAGCATTTT.

The chain couples TRBV11-2 to TRBJ2-7, with TRBD2 matching 8 bases. The CDR3 sequence is 14 residues long. Trimming took 5 bases from V and 6 from J; bases not matched to a gene: 9. The V gene's germline CDR1 is SGHAT and CDR2 FQNNGV. The CDR3: CASSPPGLVSEQYF. The CDR3 DNA reads TGTGCCAGCAGCCCCCCGGGACTAGTTTCCGAGCAGTACTTC.

This clone was counted only a few times. The chain links TRBV5-4 to TRBJ2-5, with 8 bases identical to TRBD2. Trimming at V came to 1 base and at J to 2 bases, leaving 1 base not matched to a gene. CDR3 length: 14 amino acids. The V gene's germline CDR1 is SGHNT and CDR2 YYREEE (reference sequence). This CDR3 reads CASSLQREQETQYF. CDR3 DNA sequence: TGTGCCAGCAGCTTGCAGCGGGAGCAAGAGACCCAGTACTTC.

This sequence joins TRBV7-2 and TRBJ2-1; 11 nucleotides match TRBD2. Germline V gives CDR1 SGHTA, CDR2 FQGNSA. V gave up 4 bases and J gave up 3 bases; unmatched junction bases: 8. The CDR3 covers 17 residues. CDR3 loop: CASSSILAGVVYNEQFF. The CDR3, as DNA: TGTGCCAGCAGCTCGATACTAGCGGGAGTGGTCTACAATGAGCAGTTCTTC.

The chain recombines TRBV11-3 with TRBJ2-5; possible D gene TRBD1, 6 bases. Germline CDR1 SGHNT, CDR2 YENEEA. The CDR3 extends over 12 amino acids. Deletions cut 4 bases from V and 4 bases from J, with 7 bases between. CDR3 sequence reads: CASSSDRETQYF. In DNA form, the CDR3 reads TGTGCCAGCAGCTCGGACAGAGAGACCCAGTACTTC.

This clone was detected ten times or more. This chain uses TRBV7-9 with TRBJ2-1; TRBD1 matches 10 bases. The CDR3 length is 15 residues. V lost 7 bases and J lost 6; bases outside the gene matches: 9. Per germline, CDR1 SEHNR and CDR2 FQNEAQ (reference sequence). This CDR3 reads CASMRGQGRSNEQFF. CDR3 sequence (DNA): TGTGCCAGCATGAGGGGACAGGGGCGATCCAATGAGCAGTTCTTC.

This clone has more than one count but fewer than ten. The chain links TRBV14 to TRBJ1-2; 8 nucleotides align to TRBD1. Germline CDR1 reads SGHDN; CDR2 reads FVKESK. V lost 3 bases, J lost 4 bases, and 1 base stayed unmatched. CDR3 size: 13 residues. The CDR3 is CASSQGQVYGYTF. The CDR3 DNA sequence: TGTGCCAGCAGCCAGGGACAGGTCTATGGCTACACCTTC. Based on the CDR3 plus reference TRBV14 and TRBJ1-2, the full variable domain is EAGVTQFPSHSVIEKGQTVTLRCDPISGHDNLYWYRRVMGKEIKFLLHFVKESKQDESGMPNNRFLAERTGGTYSTLKVQPAELEDSGVYFCASSQGQVYGYTFGSGTRLTVV.

CDR3 DNA: TGCAGCGTTGAAGTGATTAGCGGGAGTACTGGGTACGAGCAGTACTTC. Its protein is CSVEVISGSTGYEQYF. This chain joins TRBV29-1 and TRBJ2-7, with 9 bases matching TRBD2. This CDR3 is 16 amino acids long. The ends lost 1 base at V and 4 bases at J; junction bases unmatched: 11. CDR1 SQVTM and CDR2 ANQGSEA come from the germline V gene.

The chain carries TRBV6-6 and TRBJ2-7, with TRBD1 matching over 8 bases. V was pared by 5 bases and J by 3 bases, with 9 bases of the junction left unmatched. Germline-derived CDR1 and CDR2 are MNHNY and SVGAGI (reference sequence). CDR3 size: 15 residues. The CDR3 DNA is TGTGCCAGCAGTATGCCGGGACAGGACCTCTACGAGCAGTACTTC. It specifies CASSMPGQDLYEQYF.

The V gene is TRBV30, the J gene TRBJ2-1, with D unclear. V lost 5 bases to trimming and J lost 7 bases, with 12 bases between them. Germline CDR1 is GTSNPN and CDR2 is SVGIG (reference sequence). This CDR3 has 12 amino acids. The CDR3 loop reads CAWAQRKNEQFF. The CDR3 DNA reads TGTGCCTGGGCGCAGCGTAAAAATGAGCAGTTCTTC.

The CDR3 sequence: CASSQSLGFYGYTF. CDR3 bases: TGTGCCAGCAGCCAATCCCTGGGATTCTATGGCTACACCTTC. The chain joins TRBV16 to TRBJ1-2; D is ambiguous. This CDR3 has 14 residues. CDR1 is KGHSY, CDR2 FQNENV, per germline. Trimming removed 0 bases from V and 4 bases from J, with 9 bases in between.

The chain employs TRBV6-1 and TRBJ2-6; D uncertain. The CDR3 covers 15 residues. CDR1 and CDR2 (germline): MNHNS, SASEGT. V lost 5 bases to trimming and J lost 2 bases, with 10 bases between them. The CDR3 DNA sequence: TGTGCCAGCAGTTTCTTTCGAGCTGGGGCCAACGTCCTGACTTTC. Protein sequence: CASSFFRAGANVLTF.

This clone occurred a few times. The chain couples TRBV6-1 to TRBJ1-2; D not resolved. This CDR3 has 13 residues. Germline-derived CDR1 and CDR2 are MNHNS and SASEGT. The V end was cut by 4 bases, the J end by 0 bases, with 6 bases between. The CDR3 spells CASSGRTNYGYTF. The CDR3 DNA sequence: TGTGCCAGCAGTGGCAGGACTAACTATGGCTACACCTTC.

As for this clone: One end of the junction fails to match germline, which may point to a read error. This chain joins TRBV27 and TRBJ1-2; D possibly corresponds to TRBD1 (5 bases). In germline, CDR1 is MNHEY, CDR2 SMNVEV (reference sequence). The CDR3 is 11 residues long. CDR3 in DNA: TGTGCCAGCAGTTTATATCAGGGCCCCTCCTTC. As protein: CASSLYQGPSF.

The chain recombines TRBV4-1 with TRBJ2-3, with a tentative D call TRBD1 (5 bases). The CDR3 loop spans 14 amino acids. V was clipped by 4 bases and J by 4 bases, with 12 bases between them. CDR1 MGHRA and CDR2 YSYEKL come from the germline V gene. CDR3 sequence (DNA): TGCGCCAGCAGCCCGAGACAGTTTGCAGATACGCAGTATTTT. Residues: CASSPRQFADTQYF.

This clone was seen a single time. V is TRBV6-1 and J is TRBJ2-1; the D is unclear. Trimming took off 6 bases at V and 3 bases at J, with 12 bases between the two ends. This CDR3 region has 14 residues. Germline CDR1 and CDR2: MNHNS and SASEGT. This CDR3 is CASRGNGLYNEQFF. The CDR3 coding sequence is TGTGCCAGCAGAGGGAATGGCCTCTACAATGAGCAGTTCTTC.

This rearrangement joins TRBV2 to TRBJ2-1; TRBD2 matches 11 bases. The germline gives CDR1 SNHLY, CDR2 FYNNEI. V lost 2 bases, J lost 9 bases, and 6 bases stayed unmatched. The CDR3 spans 15 residues. CDR3 residues: CASSELAGGPGEQFF. In DNA, the CDR3 is TGTGCCAGCAGTGAACTAGCGGGAGGACCCGGTGAGCAGTTCTTC.